These T cell receptor beta chains were read from a single sample in a study of cytomegalovirus exposure and HLA in healthy donors. Assay: immunoSEQ multiplex PCR; the TCRdb copy retains only in-frame clones and omits some. The sample lists more than 100,000 clones, approximately 90% occurring once. The specimen sequenced was PBMCs. Source of these receptors: a woman between 18 and 29 years old in good health and CMV-seropositive. Both conserved end residues are part of each CDR3. The D gene is left open where the match is weak. The size of a clone is reported for some rows only, either as once, few or many, or as a class for expanded clones.

cdr3_nt: TGTGCCAGCACCCCCGGGGGACAGGGGGCTTATACGCAGTATTTT
cdr3_aa: CASTPGGQGAYTQYF
v_call: TRBV5-4
j_call: TRBJ2-3
d_call: TRBD1
clone_size: .
cdr3_length: 15

cdr3_nt: TGTGCCAGCAGTGTAAGGGGGCAGAGTGACATTCAGTACTTC
cdr3_aa: CASSVRGQSDIQYF
v_call: TRBV2
j_call: TRBJ2-4
d_call: TRBD1
clone_size: .
cdr3_length: 14

cdr3_nt: TGTGCCAGCAGCCCTCGGGACAGAAACACTGAAGCTTTCTTT
cdr3_aa: CASSPRDRNTEAFF
v_call: TRBV5-4
j_call: TRBJ1-1
d_call: TRBD1
clone_size: .
cdr3_length: 14

cdr3_nt: TGTGCCACCCAGGAATTTCAGACCGGCGGGGAGCTGTTTTTT
cdr3_aa: CATQEFQTGGELFF
v_call: TRBV7-9
j_call: TRBJ2-2
d_call: .
clone_size: .
cdr3_length: 14

cdr3_nt: TGTGCCAGCAGCCCATCTAGCGGGGGGGCGTTTGCCGGGGAGCTGTTTTTT
cdr3_aa: CASSPSSGGAFAGELFF
v_call: TRBV7-9
j_call: TRBJ2-2
d_call: TRBD2
clone_size: .
cdr3_length: 17

cdr3_nt: TGCGCCAGCAGCCCACGGGAGGAGGGCCGAACCTACGAGCAGTACTTC
cdr3_aa: CASSPREEGRTYEQYF
v_call: TRBV4-1
j_call: TRBJ2-7
d_call: TRBD2
clone_size: .
cdr3_length: 16

cdr3_nt: TGTGCCAGCAGCTCCCGCGACAGGGGTAGGGCAACTAATGAAAAACTGTTTTTT
cdr3_aa: CASSSRDRGRATNEKLFF
v_call: TRBV13
j_call: TRBJ1-4
d_call: TRBD1
clone_size: .
cdr3_length: 18

cdr3_nt: TGTGCTAGTGGAATTGACAGGGACACTGAAGCTTTCTTT
cdr3_aa: CASGIDRDTEAFF
v_call: TRBV12-5
j_call: TRBJ1-1
d_call: TRBD1
clone_size: .
cdr3_length: 13

cdr3_nt: TGTGCCAGCAGCCCGGGGACAGGGCTCTATGGCTACACCTTC
cdr3_aa: CASSPGTGLYGYTF
v_call: TRBV7-8
j_call: TRBJ1-2
d_call: TRBD1
clone_size: .
cdr3_length: 14

cdr3_nt: TGTGCCATCAGTGAGGACAGCCGATCGGGGCCCCAGCATTTT
cdr3_aa: CAISEDSRSGPQHF
v_call: TRBV10-3
j_call: TRBJ1-5
d_call: .
clone_size: few
cdr3_length: 14

cdr3_nt: TGTGCCAGCAGTGCGAAAGGAGGCGACTACGAGCAGTACTTC
cdr3_aa: CASSAKGGDYEQYF
v_call: TRBV6-1
j_call: TRBJ2-7
d_call: .
clone_size: .
cdr3_length: 14

cdr3_nt: TGTGCCAGCAGTTACTTACAAGACTCTGGAAACACCATATATTTT
cdr3_aa: CASSYLQDSGNTIYF
v_call: TRBV6-5
j_call: TRBJ1-3
d_call: .
clone_size: .
cdr3_length: 15

cdr3_nt: TGTGCCAGCAGCCAGGGACAGGGGGTCTATGGCTACACCTTC
cdr3_aa: CASSQGQGVYGYTF
v_call: TRBV9
j_call: TRBJ1-2
d_call: TRBD1
clone_size: .
cdr3_length: 14

cdr3_nt: TGTGCCAGCAGCGATCTGGCAGCCTACGAGCAGTACTTC
cdr3_aa: CASSDLAAYEQYF
v_call: TRBV11-2
j_call: TRBJ2-7
d_call: .
clone_size: .
cdr3_length: 13

cdr3_nt: TGCGCCAGCAGCGGGAGGGCAGGGTTGAACACTGAAGCTTTCTTT
cdr3_aa: CASSGRAGLNTEAFF
v_call: TRBV5-1
j_call: TRBJ1-1
d_call: .
clone_size: .
cdr3_length: 15

cdr3_nt: TGCAGCGTTGCTGTGGGAGGCCGGGGAGATACGCAGTATTTT
cdr3_aa: CSVAVGGRGDTQYF
v_call: TRBV29-1
j_call: TRBJ2-3
d_call: .
clone_size: .
cdr3_length: 14

cdr3_nt: TGTGCCAGCAGCCAAGGGTATGGCAGGGGGCGATCAGATACGCAGTATTTT
cdr3_aa: CASSQGYGRGRSDTQYF
v_call: TRBV14
j_call: TRBJ2-3
d_call: TRBD1
clone_size: .
cdr3_length: 17

cdr3_nt: TGTGCCAGCAGCTTAAAGGTGGCGGGGGACTCCTACAATGAGCAGTTCTTC
cdr3_aa: CASSLKVAGDSYNEQFF
v_call: TRBV7-3
j_call: TRBJ2-1
d_call: TRBD2
clone_size: once
cdr3_length: 17

cdr3_nt: TGTGCCAGCAGTGAACCCCGCGGGGGCGGGGATGGCTACACCTTC
cdr3_aa: CASSEPRGGGDGYTF
v_call: TRBV6-1
j_call: TRBJ1-2
d_call: .
clone_size: .
cdr3_length: 15

cdr3_nt: TGTGCCAGTAGGGACCAGGGGCGTCCCGGGGAGCTGTTTTTT
cdr3_aa: CASRDQGRPGELFF
v_call: TRBV19
j_call: TRBJ2-2
d_call: .
clone_size: few
cdr3_length: 14

cdr3_nt: TGTGCCAGCAGTTTAGCGGGGGGGCCGCACGAGCAGTACTTC
cdr3_aa: CASSLAGGPHEQYF
v_call: TRBV27
j_call: TRBJ2-7
d_call: TRBD2
clone_size: .
cdr3_length: 14

cdr3_nt: TGTGCCAGCAGTTTGGCGGCTTGGACTAGCGCTTACAATGAGCAGTTCTTC
cdr3_aa: CASSLAAWTSAYNEQFF
v_call: TRBV28
j_call: TRBJ2-1
d_call: TRBD2
clone_size: .
cdr3_length: 17

cdr3_nt: TGTGCCAGCAGCGTCCAGGAGGGTAGCAATCAGCCCCAGCATTTT
cdr3_aa: CASSVQEGSNQPQHF
v_call: TRBV7-6
j_call: TRBJ1-5
d_call: .
clone_size: once
cdr3_length: 15

cdr3_nt: TGTGCCAGCAGTTTACACAGGGTGGGCATACCTAACTATGGCTACACCTTC
cdr3_aa: CASSLHRVGIPNYGYTF
v_call: TRBV28
j_call: TRBJ1-2
d_call: .
clone_size: .
cdr3_length: 17

cdr3_nt: TGTGCCAGCAGCGTAGGTGGCAGGGTGGCCGGAAACACCATATATTTT
cdr3_aa: CASSVGGRVAGNTIYF
v_call: TRBV9
j_call: TRBJ1-3
d_call: .
clone_size: .
cdr3_length: 16

cdr3_nt: TGTGCCAGCAGCTTGGGCGGGAGCACAGATACGCAGTATTTT
cdr3_aa: CASSLGGSTDTQYF
v_call: TRBV5-8
j_call: TRBJ2-3
d_call: .
clone_size: .
cdr3_length: 14

cdr3_nt: TGTGCCAGTAGTCCCGAAGGGACAGGGTCAGGTGGCTACACCTTC
cdr3_aa: CASSPEGTGSGGYTF
v_call: TRBV19
j_call: TRBJ1-2
d_call: TRBD1
clone_size: .
cdr3_length: 15

cdr3_nt: TGTGCCATCAGTGAATTTTTTCTAGCGTACCAAGGCTACGAGCAGTACTTC
cdr3_aa: CAISEFFLAYQGYEQYF
v_call: TRBV10-3
j_call: TRBJ2-7
d_call: .
clone_size: large
cdr3_length: 17

cdr3_nt: TGTGCCAGCAGCGTGTCCCCACAGGTAGCCGAAAAACTGTTTTTT
cdr3_aa: CASSVSPQVAEKLFF
v_call: TRBV9
j_call: TRBJ1-4
d_call: .
clone_size: .
cdr3_length: 15

cdr3_nt: TGTGCCAGCAGCCGCAGAGCGGAAGAGACCCAGTACTTC
cdr3_aa: CASSRRAEETQYF
v_call: TRBV7-9
j_call: TRBJ2-5
d_call: .
clone_size: .
cdr3_length: 13

cdr3_nt: TGTGCCAGCAGCCTCACGACTAGCGGGAGTATAAATGAGCAGTTCTTC
cdr3_aa: CASSLTTSGSINEQFF
v_call: TRBV4-2
j_call: TRBJ2-1
d_call: TRBD2
clone_size: .
cdr3_length: 16

cdr3_nt: TGTGCCAGCAGTGACTCGACAGGGGGCTACAATGAGCAGTTCTTC
cdr3_aa: CASSDSTGGYNEQFF
v_call: TRBV6-4
j_call: TRBJ2-1
d_call: TRBD1
clone_size: many
cdr3_length: 15

cdr3_nt: TGTGCCAGCGGGCGGGAAGCCAATGAAAAACTGTTTTTT
cdr3_aa: CASGREANEKLFF
v_call: TRBV6-1
j_call: TRBJ1-4
d_call: .
clone_size: .
cdr3_length: 13

cdr3_nt: TGTGCCAGCAGCTTCGGGACAGGGGCCTACGAGCAGTACTTC
cdr3_aa: CASSFGTGAYEQYF
v_call: TRBV5-6
j_call: TRBJ2-7
d_call: TRBD1
clone_size: .
cdr3_length: 14

cdr3_nt: TGTGCCACCTCACGGACAGGGGGAAAGAATGAGCAGTTCTTC
cdr3_aa: CATSRTGGKNEQFF
v_call: TRBV7-8
j_call: TRBJ2-1
d_call: TRBD1
clone_size: .
cdr3_length: 14

cdr3_nt: TGTGCCAGCAGCTTAAGTAGCTGGGGGGTGAACACTGAAGCTTTCTTT
cdr3_aa: CASSLSSWGVNTEAFF
v_call: TRBV7-9
j_call: TRBJ1-1
d_call: .
clone_size: few
cdr3_length: 16

cdr3_nt: TGTGCCAGCAGCGGGGACAGGGTCAATCAGCCCCAGCATTTT
cdr3_aa: CASSGDRVNQPQHF
v_call: TRBV2
j_call: TRBJ1-5
d_call: TRBD1
clone_size: .
cdr3_length: 14

cdr3_nt: TGCAGCGTTGTCACGGGACAGGGAGACGAGCAGTACTTC
cdr3_aa: CSVVTGQGDEQYF
v_call: TRBV29-1
j_call: TRBJ2-7
d_call: TRBD1
clone_size: .
cdr3_length: 13

cdr3_nt: TGTGCCAGTAGTATTGCGGACAGAGGATTATCCTACGAGCAGTACTTC
cdr3_aa: CASSIADRGLSYEQYF
v_call: TRBV19
j_call: TRBJ2-7
d_call: .
clone_size: .
cdr3_length: 16

cdr3_nt: TGCGCCAGCGGCGACGCGGGGGGGCGCACAGATACGCAGTATTTT
cdr3_aa: CASGDAGGRTDTQYF
v_call: TRBV10-2
j_call: TRBJ2-3
d_call: TRBD2
clone_size: .
cdr3_length: 15

cdr3_nt: TGTGCCACCAGCATTTCTAGCAGCTACGAGCAGTACTTC
cdr3_aa: CATSISSSYEQYF
v_call: TRBV15
j_call: TRBJ2-7
d_call: .
clone_size: .
cdr3_length: 13

cdr3_nt: TGTGCCAGCAGCTTTATCAGCGGGAAAGATACGCAGTATTTT
cdr3_aa: CASSFISGKDTQYF
v_call: TRBV7-2
j_call: TRBJ2-3
d_call: TRBD2
clone_size: .
cdr3_length: 14

cdr3_nt: TGTGCCAGCAGCTTCACAGGGGGGGTTACGGGCTACACCTTC
cdr3_aa: CASSFTGGVTGYTF
v_call: TRBV11-3
j_call: TRBJ1-2
d_call: TRBD1
clone_size: .
cdr3_length: 14

cdr3_nt: TGCGCCAGCAGCTTGGGGATGGACGGGGGGTGGTTCTTC
cdr3_aa: CASSLGMDGGWFF
v_call: TRBV5-1
j_call: TRBJ2-1
d_call: TRBD2
clone_size: .
cdr3_length: 13

cdr3_nt: TGTGCCTGGAGTGCAACAGGGGTTGGTGGCTACACCTTC
cdr3_aa: CAWSATGVGGYTF
v_call: TRBV30
j_call: TRBJ1-2
d_call: TRBD1
clone_size: .
cdr3_length: 13

cdr3_nt: TGTGCTAGCAGCCTCCATATCTACCCCTGGACAGCCCTTAGCACAGATACGCAGTATTTT
cdr3_aa: CASSLHIYPWTALSTDTQYF
v_call: TRBV7-7
j_call: TRBJ2-3
d_call: .
clone_size: .
cdr3_length: 20

cdr3_nt: TGTGCCAGCAGGCACCACAGGGATGAAGATGAAAAACTGTTTTTT
cdr3_aa: CASRHHRDEDEKLFF
v_call: TRBV2
j_call: TRBJ1-4
d_call: .
clone_size: .
cdr3_length: 15

cdr3_nt: TGTGCCAGCAGCCCGAGTGGAGGGACAGCGAACACTGAAGCTTTCTTT
cdr3_aa: CASSPSGGTANTEAFF
v_call: TRBV5-6
j_call: TRBJ1-1
d_call: TRBD1
clone_size: .
cdr3_length: 16

cdr3_nt: TGTGCCAGCAGTTCTAGGGGGCCCGGGGAGCTGTTTTTT
cdr3_aa: CASSSRGPGELFF
v_call: TRBV6-6
j_call: TRBJ2-2
d_call: TRBD1
clone_size: .
cdr3_length: 13

cdr3_nt: TGTGCCAGCATCGAGGGGGGATACCTGGGACTAGAGGGCGTTGGCGGGGAGCTGTTTTTT
cdr3_aa: CASIEGGYLGLEGVGGELFF
v_call: TRBV11-3
j_call: TRBJ2-2
d_call: TRBD2
clone_size: .
cdr3_length: 20